This TCR beta chain emerged from a study of regulatory T cells in long-lasting Graves disease. Study-level points and caveats: Lower TCR diversity was seen in persistent Graves' patients than in newly diagnosed ones.

This clonotype was counted many times. Its target is unknown. Assembly of TCR beta libraries relied on iRepertoire HTBI primers together with Arm-PCR of CDR3 regions. TCRdb fed the multiplex PCR reads into MiXCR, producing one record per CDR3 protein. Counted here are 450,000 to 500,000 distinct CDR3 sequences, about 16% occurring once; the ten biggest clones make up approximately 12%. Time point meaning: newly diagnosed GD, antithyroid drugs for less than 3 months. From RNA extracted from PBMCs, the TCR library was made. V was clipped by 5 bases and J by 2 bases, with 10 bases between them. The germline CDR1 and CDR2 sequences are PRHDT and FYEKMQ (reference sequence). The CDR3 contains 13 residues. The same sample was also used in a study of T cells in Graves' hyperthyroidism and ophthalmopathy.

The chain links TRBV13 to TRBJ2-7; D perhaps matches TRBD1 (6 bases). The sample in question was peripheral blood mononuclear cells (PBMCs), obtained at new diagnosis, from a patient treated with antithyroid drugs. This sequence was found in a man between 40 and 49 years old with Graves disease. The CDR3 coding sequence is TGTGCCAGCAGCGAAGGACAGCCCTACGAGCAGTACTTC. Its protein product is CASSEGQPYEQYF.